This TCR beta chain appears in the sequencing data of a study of shared clonotypes between healthy human individuals. As for the study in general: The study drew on a couple of women and a few men aged 18 to 49 as donors. Per donor, CD8 memory used one plate, CD8 naive used two, CD4 memory used three and CD4 naive used three. Study results and limitations: A generally larger estimated richness was seen in naive subsets than in memory subsets. Clonotype sharing among donors was thought likely to change with sequencing depth.

This clone is a singleton in its sample. Its antigen is undetermined. Other nucleotide sequences in the sample specify the same CDR3. Trimming left V 3 bases short and J 4 bases short, with 4 bases between. CDR1 MDHEN and CDR2 SYDVKM come from the germline V gene. CDR3 length: 11 amino acids. Sequencing was performed with immunoSEQ multiplex PCR; in TCRdb, only in-frame clones are kept and a portion is missing. The data contain around 2.5 million clones, 93% of them singletons. The chain is built from TRBV28 and TRBJ2-7; D is ambiguous. The receptor was isolated from a man between 18 and 35 years old in good health. Some clones in this sample may be carry-over from other donors' samples. Sequencing was done on a sample of naive CD4+ T cells from PBMCs. Subset indicated: CD45RA+ positively selected. The CDR3 sequence: CASSLTYEQYF. The CDR3 DNA reads as TGTGCCAGCAGTTTGACGTACGAGCAGTACTTC.